A single TCR beta chain is shown here with its context. Some clones are missing from TCRdb's copy, which holds only in-frame ones; the method was immunoSEQ multiplex PCR. The repertoire consists of around 110,000 clones, with about 93% occurring once and the leading ten covering around 2.5%. V shed 6 bases, J shed 9 bases, and the junction held 14 bases outside the gene matches. The length of the CDR3 is 15 residues. Germline V gene data show CDR1 as WNHNN and CDR2 as SYGVQD (reference sequence). This entry is derived from a study of control samples from healthy donors and cancer patients. The TCR comes from a man younger than 45 in good health. The chain uses TRBV10-1 and TRBJ1-3; the match to TRBD1 covers 7 bases. Input material: blood. CDR3 sequence: CASSHRTGKFTTIYF. The CDR3 coding sequence is TGCGCCAGCAGCCACCGGACAGGTAAATTCACCACCATATATTTT.